The sequence of this T cell receptor beta chain was determined in a study of blood T cell repertoires in COVID-19. Germline V gene sequence: CDR1 SNHLY, CDR2 FYNNEI. The CDR3 loop spans 20 amino acids. V trimming: 7 bases; J trimming: 6 bases; junction bases outside the gene matches: 22. This clone was found a few times. Per the authors' pipeline: By means of reference gene primer amplification, nucleated cell counts were estimated. The data were produced by immunoSEQ multiplex PCR, yet TCRdb's version contains in-frame clones alone and is incomplete. V and J calls and clone size are copied from that table; D and trimming were computed from the DNA. The table includes some 140,000 clones, around 85% detected once.

The V gene is TRBV2, the J gene TRBJ1-4; 11 bases are a match to TRBD1. The specimen sequenced was PBMCs or T cells enriched from blood (not recorded which). The TCR was taken from a man aged 50 or older who had recovered from COVID-19. CDR3 in DNA: TGTGCCAGCACAGGACAGGGGGCGTCGGCATTCGTTATACCGGATGAAAAACTGTTTTTT. Translated, it gives CASTGQGASAFVIPDEKLFF.